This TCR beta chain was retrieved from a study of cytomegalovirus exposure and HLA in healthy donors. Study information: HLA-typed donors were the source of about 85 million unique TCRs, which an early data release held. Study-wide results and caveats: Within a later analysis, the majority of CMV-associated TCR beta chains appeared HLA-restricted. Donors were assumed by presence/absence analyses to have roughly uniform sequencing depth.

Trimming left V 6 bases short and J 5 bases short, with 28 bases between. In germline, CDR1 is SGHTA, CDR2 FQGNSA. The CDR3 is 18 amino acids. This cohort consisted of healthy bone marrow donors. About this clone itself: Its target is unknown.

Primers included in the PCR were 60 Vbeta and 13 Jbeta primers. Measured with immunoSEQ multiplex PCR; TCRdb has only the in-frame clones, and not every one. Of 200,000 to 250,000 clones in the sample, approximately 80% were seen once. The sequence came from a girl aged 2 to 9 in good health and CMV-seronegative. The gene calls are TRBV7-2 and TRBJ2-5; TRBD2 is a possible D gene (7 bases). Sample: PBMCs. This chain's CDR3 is CASSLLWDQRDIGETQYF. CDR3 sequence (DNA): TGTGCCAGCAGTCTCCTCTGGGACCAGCGGGACATCGGGGAGACCCAGTACTTC.